This record looks at one T cell receptor (beta chain) sequence and its context. Trimming removed 0 bases from V and 0 bases from J; junction bases left unmatched: 3. CDR3 length: 16 residues. Germline CDR1 reads SGHRS; CDR2 reads YFSETQ. The sample belongs to a study of Tregs in tolerant kidney transplant recipients. Libraries were prepared by immunoSEQ multiplex PCR; TCRdb keeps only in-frame clonotypes and omits some of them. The table has about 81,000 clones, more than 85% seen once. Mixed chimerism was transient after nonmyeloablative marrow transplants from related graft donors. The chain couples TRBV5-1 to TRBJ2-1, with 7 bases that match TRBD2. The material was CD4+ T cells from blood (PBMCs), obtained 24 months after the transplant. The receptor was isolated from a human patient who received a combined kidney and bone marrow transplant. The T cells may come from the graft donor. CDR3 amino acids: CASSLGGSVSYNEQFF. The DNA of the CDR3 is TGCGCCAGCAGCTTGGGCGGGAGCGTCTCCTACAATGAGCAGTTCTTC. The full variable domain, with the rest looked up from reference TRBV5-1 and TRBJ2-1, is KAGVTQTPRYLIKTRGQQVTLSCSPISGHRSVSWYQQTPGQGLQFLFEYFSETQRNKGNFPGRFSGRQFSNSRSEMNVSTLELGDSALYLCASSLGGSVSYNEQFFGPGTRLTVL.